Presented here are 12 T cell receptor beta chains from one specimen sequenced in a study of OX40 agonist ivuxolimab in advanced cancers. Only in-frame clones appear in the TCRdb table, and some are missing; sequencing was by immunoSEQ multiplex PCR. The sample records tens of thousands of clones, around 90% being singletons. Here the sequenced sample was CD4+ or CD8+ T cells sorted from blood, taken in a trial of the OX40 agonist ivuxolimab. These TCRs come from an adult with an advanced solid tumor such as melanoma, head and neck, liver or kidney cancer.

The J gene is TRBJ1-2, the V gene TRBV27; a weak D match, TRBD1 (5 bases). The CDR3 runs to 15 residues. Germline CDR1 and CDR2: MNHEY and SMNVEV (reference sequence). Trimming took off 5 bases at V and 5 bases at J, with 18 bases between the two ends. The chain's CDR3 is CASSPRNRDSYGYTF. CDR3 DNA sequence: TGTGCCAGCAGTCCCCGGAACCGGGACTCTTATGGCTACACCTTC.

This rearrangement joins TRBV9 to TRBJ2-7; tentatively, D is TRBD1 (5 bases). This CDR3 has 14 residues. CDR1 is SGDLS and CDR2 is YYNGEE in the germline V gene. Trimming took 0 bases from V and 2 from J, leaving 9 bases between them. The CDR3 sequence is CASSVGTGTYEQYF. The CDR3 DNA reads TGTGCCAGCAGCGTAGGTACAGGAACCTACGAGCAGTACTTC.

V and J are TRBV27 and TRBJ2-5, with 13 bases that match TRBD2. The CDR3 runs 16 residues. The germline CDR1 and CDR2 sequences are MNHEY and SMNVEV (reference sequence). V dropped 5 bases and J dropped 4; count of bases not matched to a gene: 7. The CDR3 bases are TGTGCCAGCAGTATCGGACTAGCGGGAGTTCTAGAGACCCAGTACTTC. Protein sequence: CASSIGLAGVLETQYF.

The chain is built from TRBV6-5 and TRBJ1-2; D is unclear. Germline-derived CDR1 and CDR2 are MNHEY and SVGAGI. Trimming left V 0 bases short and J 8 bases short, with 13 bases between. The CDR3 covers 14 residues. CDR3 amino acids: CASSYSRVSWGYTF. CDR3 bases: TGTGCCAGCAGTTACTCGAGAGTGTCTTGGGGCTACACCTTC.

The chain uses TRBV29-1 and TRBJ1-2; D remains unclear. Trimming pared 1 base from V and 5 bases from J, leaving 14 bases between. Germline V gene data show CDR1 as SQVTM and CDR2 as ANQGSEA. The CDR3 contains 14 residues. CDR3 sequence (DNA): TGCAGCGTTGAAGTTTACGGCGAGGAGTATGGCTACACCTTC. It yields the protein CSVEVYGEEYGYTF.

V is TRBV19 and J is TRBJ2-1, with D perhaps matching TRBD1 or TRBD2 (5 bases each). The CDR3 is 14 amino acids. Trimming stripped 3 bases from V and 6 bases from J, with 12 bases between. CDR1 and CDR2 from the germline V gene are LNHDA and SQIVND (reference sequence). CDR3 nucleotides: TGTGCCAGTAGTATTTTTCAGGGACCCAATGAGCAGTTCTTC. Its translation: CASSIFQGPNEQFF.

The chain employs TRBV7-9 and TRBJ2-2, with 12 positions matching TRBD2. V lost 3 bases to trimming and J lost 5 bases; unmatched junction nucleotides: 4. This CDR3 is built from 16 residues. CDR1 SEHNR and CDR2 FQNEAQ come from the germline V gene (reference sequence). The CDR3 DNA reads as TGTGCCAGCAGCTTGACGACTAGCGGGAGTACCGGGGAGCTGTTTTTT. Protein sequence: CASSLTTSGSTGELFF.

The chain uses TRBV27 and TRBJ1-5; D gene ambiguous. This CDR3 spans 14 amino acids. The V and J ends lost 6 bases and 5 bases respectively, with 14 bases between them. The germline CDR1 and CDR2 sequences are MNHEY and SMNVEV (reference sequence). The CDR3 DNA sequence: TGTGCCAGCAGCGATCCGGGGTCCGATCAGCCCCAGCATTTT. Its protein product is CASSDPGSDQPQHF.

The chain joins TRBV20-1 to TRBJ2-7; D not resolved. V was shortened by 4 bases and J by 5 bases, with 9 bases between the two germline ends. Per the germline V gene, CDR1 is DFQATT and CDR2 is SNEGSKA (reference sequence). The CDR3 loop spans 11 amino acids. The CDR3 sequence is CSATLDNEQYF. The CDR3 coding sequence is TGCAGTGCTACCTTAGATAACGAGCAGTACTTC.

The chain employs TRBV28 and TRBJ2-7; D is tentatively TRBD1 or TRBD2 (5 bases each). The CDR3 is made up of 15 amino acids. CDR1 is MDHEN and CDR2 is SYDVKM in the germline V gene. The germline V and J ends were trimmed by 3 bases and 0 bases, with 12 bases remaining between them. CDR3 region: CASSFRGSRSYEQYF. The CDR3 region has the DNA TGTGCCAGCAGTTTTCGGGGCAGCCGCTCCTACGAGCAGTACTTC.

The gene calls are TRBV28 and TRBJ2-7, with 10 positions matching TRBD2. CDR1 is MDHEN, CDR2 SYDVKM, per germline. J was trimmed by 3 bases and V by 5 bases; bases with no gene match: 19. There are 19 residues in the CDR3. The CDR3 DNA sequence: TGTGCCAGCAGTCTCCCCCCGGTACAACCTAGGACTAGCGGCTACGAGCAGTACTTC. It specifies CASSLPPVQPRTSGYEQYF.

This rearrangement joins TRBV25-1 to TRBJ1-3; the match to TRBD1 covers 12 bases. The germline V gene has CDR1 MGHDK and CDR2 SYGVNS. V shed 4 bases, J shed 1 base, and the junction held 5 bases outside the gene matches. This CDR3 is 17 amino acids long. The CDR3 is CASSGPGQGASGNTIYF. CDR3 DNA: TGTGCCAGCAGTGGCCCGGGACAGGGGGCTTCTGGAAACACCATATATTTT.